The TCR beta chain described here comes from a study of cytomegalovirus exposure and HLA in healthy donors. Study conclusions and caveats: Association of a missense DCLRE1C variant with TCR beta V- and J-gene trimming was reported in a later analysis. According to an earlier analysis, most TCR beta V segments yielded productive rearrangements about 90% or about 30% of the time. CMV serostatus alone was available as immune exposure information.

Trimming stripped 0 bases from V and 3 bases from J, with 15 bases between. Germline lookup yields CDR1 LGHNA and CDR2 YSLEER. The CDR3 has 16 residues. For this clone: Antigen specificity is unknown.

PCR involved 60 Vbeta and 13 Jbeta primers. Some clones are missing from TCRdb's copy, which holds only in-frame ones; the method was immunoSEQ multiplex PCR. The profile shows almost 200,000 clones, over 75% of them singletons. Sequences were obtained from PBMCs. This rearrangement joins TRBV4-3 to TRBJ2-7; D possibly corresponds to TRBD2 (7 bases). This clonotype was sampled from a woman aged 50 to 60 in good health and CMV-seronegative. For the CDR3, the DNA is TGCGCCAGCAGCCAAGATCGGAGGGGGGGGAACTACGAGCAGTACTTC. Its translation is CASSQDRRGGNYEQYF.